This TCR beta chain is from a study of neoadjuvant nivolumab and ipilimumab in lung cancer. As for the study in general: Patients got nivolumab 3 mg/kg on days 1, 15 and 29; combination added ipilimumab 1 mg/kg day 1. Study results and limitations: Only two of four nivolumab-treated tumors gained richness and clonality by surgery. Resected-tumor TCR richness correlated positively with pretherapy blood richness.

The table lists this clone with a count of one. Its antigen is unknown. Germline-derived CDR1 and CDR2 are KGHSH and LQKENI. Trimming took off 6 bases at V and 0 bases at J, with 13 bases between the two ends. This CDR3 comprises 15 residues. Assay: immunoSEQ multiplex PCR; the TCRdb copy retains only in-frame clones and omits some. The top ten clones hold about 5% of a sample with 30,000 to 35,000 clones, 75% to 95% of them seen once. This TCR derives from an adult with non-small cell lung cancer. The V call is TRBV18, the J call TRBJ2-3, with D possibly being TRBD1 (7 bases). This specimen consisted of peripheral blood, obtained after neoadjuvant nivolumab, alone or with ipilimumab, at or shortly before surgery. The CDR3 loop is CASSTRGDSTDTQYF. The CDR3, as DNA: TGTGCCAGCTCTACCAGGGGGGACAGCACAGATACGCAGTATTTT.